These 21 T cell receptor beta chains share one sample of origin, sequenced in a study of T-cell memory formation after mild COVID-19. TCRdb re-derived calls from the 5' RACE reads in MiXCR, one entry per CDR3 protein. The sample holds under 300,000 distinct CDR3 sequences, roughly 16% seen once. What was sequenced was PBMCs or a T cell subset sorted from them (not recorded which). The source of these receptors is a man between 18 and 29 years old who had mild COVID-19 (a few samples of this study predate the infection). Cell type and time point are not known.

CDR3 in DNA: TGTGCCAGCAGCCAAGACCGTCGGGGCGGGGGGGGAGATACGCAGTATTTT. It yields the protein CASSQDRRGGGGDTQYF. This chain joins TRBV4-2 and TRBJ2-3, with 9 bases fitting TRBD2. V lost 0 bases, J lost 5 bases, and 9 bases stayed unmatched. This CDR3 has 17 residues. The germline V gene encodes CDR1 LGHNA and CDR2 YNFKEQ.

This chain connects TRBV6-2 or TRBV6-3 to TRBJ2-3, with TRBD1 as a possible D gene (6 bases). The CDR3 loop spans 14 amino acids. CDR1 and CDR2 (germline): MNHEY, SVGEGT. Deletions cut 2 bases from V and 4 bases from J, with 10 bases between. As DNA, the CDR3 is TGTGCCAGCAGTTACCAGGACAGCCCAGATACGCAGTATTTT. Translation: CASSYQDSPDTQYF.

This clonotype was seen a few times. The chain joins TRBV5-1 to TRBJ2-1, with a weak D call TRBD1 (6 bases). Germline CDR1 reads SGHRS; CDR2 reads YFSETQ. The ends were cut back, 3 bases at V and 2 bases at J, with 9 bases in the middle. The length of the CDR3 is 14 residues. Here the CDR3 DNA reads TGCGCCAGCAGCTCCCAGGGGACCTACAATGAGCAGTTCTTC. Amino acids: CASSSQGTYNEQFF.

V usage is TRBV4-3 and J usage is TRBJ2-7, with TRBD1 matching 7 bases. The CDR3 consists of 17 residues. The V gene's germline CDR1 is LGHNA and CDR2 YSLEER. J was trimmed by 6 bases and V by 0 bases; bases with no gene match: 14. CDR3 amino acids: CASSQDRARTGTSEQYF. Written as DNA, the CDR3 is TGCGCCAGCAGCCAAGATAGGGCTCGGACAGGAACTTCCGAGCAGTACTTC.

This clonotype was counted between two and nine times. The gene calls are TRBV29-1 and TRBJ2-4, with D perhaps given as TRBD1 or TRBD2 (5 bases each). Deletions cut 4 bases from V and 1 base from J, with 14 bases between. This CDR3 has 15 amino acids. In germline, CDR1 is SQVTM, CDR2 ANQGSEA. DNA for the CDR3: TGCAGCGTTGTCCCCAGGGACGAGGCCAAAAACATTCAGTACTTC. Translated, it gives CSVVPRDEAKNIQYF.

J is TRBJ2-1 and V is TRBV20-1; perhaps D is TRBD1 or TRBD2 (5 bases each). The CDR3 runs 16 residues. Germline values: CDR1 DFQATT, CDR2 SNEGSKA (reference sequence). The germline V and J ends were trimmed by 0 bases and 8 bases, with 20 bases remaining between them. CDR3 nucleotide sequence: TGCAGTGCTAGAGATGTCGCGACAACCCGAGGGGATGAGCAGTTCTTC. It encodes CSARDVATTRGDEQFF.

The rearrangement joins TRBV19 to TRBJ1-1; TRBD1 matches at 12 bases. CDR1 is LNHDA and CDR2 is SQIVND in the germline V gene (reference sequence). The CDR3 is made up of 14 amino acids. V was clipped by 6 bases and J by 5 bases; unmatched bases: 4. This chain's CDR3 is CASSLGQGATEAFF. CDR3 coding DNA: TGTGCCAGTAGCCTGGGACAGGGGGCTACTGAAGCTTTCTTT.

This clonotype was seen once. The chain couples TRBV6-5 to TRBJ1-1; 9 bases align to TRBD1. The germline CDR1 and CDR2 sequences are MNHEY and SVGAGI. The CDR3 has 14 residues. J was trimmed by 3 bases and V by 8 bases; bases with no gene match: 7. In DNA form, the CDR3 reads TGTGCCAGCTCCCAGGACAGGGGAGACACTGAAGCTTTCTTT. Translation gives CASSQDRGDTEAFF.

The chain combines TRBV5-4 with TRBJ2-3; 9 bases are shared with TRBD2. The CDR3 covers 17 residues. The ends lost 4 bases at V and 1 base at J; junction bases unmatched: 10. The germline V gene encodes CDR1 SGHNT and CDR2 YYREEE (reference sequence). CDR3 coding DNA: TGTGCCAGCAGCCCGGAACTAGCGGGCAGGGGCACAGATACGCAGTATTTT. As protein: CASSPELAGRGTDTQYF.

V is TRBV7-8 and J is TRBJ2-3; D is uncertain. Germline values: CDR1 SGHVS, CDR2 FQNEAQ. Trimming removed 1 base at V and 2 bases at J, with 13 bases between. The CDR3 covers 16 residues. This CDR3 reads CASSLVGGATTDTQYF. The CDR3 DNA reads TGTGCCAGCAGCTTAGTGGGCGGTGCAACCACAGATACGCAGTATTTT.

This clonotype was counted between two and nine times. The gene calls are TRBV7-9 and TRBJ2-2, with 14 nucleotides matching TRBD2. Trimming took 4 bases from V and 2 from J; bases not matched to a gene: 6. The germline gives CDR1 SEHNR, CDR2 FQNEAQ (reference sequence). The CDR3 has 18 amino acids. The CDR3 region has the DNA TGTGCCAGCAGCTCAAGGGGACTAGCGGGGGCCAACACCGGGGAGCTGTTTTTT. As protein: CASSSRGLAGANTGELFF.

This sequence joins TRBV28 and TRBJ2-3; TRBD1 matches 10 bases. V lost 8 bases, J lost 4 bases, and 6 bases stayed unmatched. Germline V gene data show CDR1 as MDHEN and CDR2 as SYDVKM. The CDR3 length is 14 residues. CDR3 region: CASGTGTGADTQYF. CDR3 DNA sequence: TGTGCCAGCGGTACGGGGACAGGGGCAGATACGCAGTATTTT.

This clonotype was detected ten times or more. The chain has TRBV5-5 and TRBJ2-7; 7 bases line up with TRBD2. Germline CDR1 and CDR2: SGHKS and YYEKEE (reference sequence). CDR3 size: 16 residues. The J segment lost 5 bases and the V segment lost 4 bases, leaving 15 bases of the junction unmatched. In nucleotides, the CDR3 is TGTGCCAGCAGCCCGACCGGGGAGGGACGTGTTCACGAGCAGTACGTC. Translation gives CASSPTGEGRVHEQYV.

V is TRBV9 and J is TRBJ1-2; TRBD1 matches 10 bases. V lost 4 bases and J lost 6; bases outside the gene matches: 12. CDR1 is SGDLS, CDR2 YYNGEE, per germline. The CDR3 is 16 residues long. The DNA for the CDR3 is TGTGCCAGCAGCACGTCACACCTTGGGACAGGGGATGGCTACACCTTC. Its protein product is CASSTSHLGTGDGYTF.

This clonotype was observed a handful of times. The rearrangement links TRBV2 to TRBJ2-2, with D unresolved. Trimming took 1 base from V and 3 from J, leaving 3 bases between them. The germline gives CDR1 SNHLY, CDR2 FYNNEI. The CDR3 has 13 amino acids. CDR3 in DNA: TGTGCCAGCAGTGAAGGACACACCGGGGAGCTGTTTTTT. Its protein product is CASSEGHTGELFF. Drawing the rest from reference TRBV2 and TRBJ2-2, the complete variable domain is EPEVTQTPSHQVTQMGQEVILRCVPISNHLYFYWYRQILGQKVEFLVSFYNNEISEKSEIFDDQFSVERPDGSNFTLKIRSTKLEDSAMYFCASSEGHTGELFFGEGSRLTVL.

This clonotype has a handful of counts. The J gene is TRBJ2-3, the V gene TRBV12-3 or TRBV12-4; D is possibly TRBD2 (6 bases). V was cut by 3 bases and J by 1 base, with 8 bases left in between. The CDR3 totals 14 residues. The CDR3 here is CASSFREGTDTQYF. The CDR3, as DNA: TGTGCCAGCAGTTTTAGGGAGGGCACAGATACGCAGTATTTT.

A few counts support this clonotype. The chain is built from TRBV3-1 and TRBJ2-5, with 8 bases aligning to TRBD2. Trimming removed 4 bases from V and 4 bases from J; junction bases left unmatched: 8. Germline CDR1 LGHDT, CDR2 YNNKEL (reference sequence). This CDR3 contains 15 residues. CDR3 region: CASSRGGAGVETQYF. The CDR3, as DNA: TGTGCCAGCAGCCGGGGGGGAGCGGGGGTAGAGACCCAGTACTTC.

This clonotype was seen a few times. The rearrangement uses TRBV18 and TRBJ2-7; tentatively, D is TRBD1 (7 bases). Trimming shortened V by 3 bases and J by 4 bases, and 13 bases separated the two germline ends. The CDR3 contains 14 residues. Germline lookup yields CDR1 KGHSH and CDR2 LQKENI. The chain's CDR3 is CASSPRGQSYEQYF. CDR3 nucleotides: TGTGCCAGCTCACCGCGGGGACAGAGTTACGAGCAGTACTTC.

In its sample, this clonotype was seen a few times. The J gene is TRBJ2-7, the V gene TRBV10-3; possible D gene TRBD1, 6 bases. The CDR3 spans 12 residues. Germline loops: CDR1 ENHRY, CDR2 SYGVKD. This chain's CDR3 is CAIGDRNHEQYV. DNA for the CDR3: TGTGCCATCGGTGACAGGAACCACGAGCAGTACGTC.

This clonotype was counted between two and nine times. This chain uses TRBV20-1 with TRBJ2-5; weak D call: TRBD1 (5 bases). CDR1 and CDR2 (germline): DFQATT, SNEGSKA (reference sequence). The CDR3 is made up of 15 amino acids. The V and J ends lost 1 base and 5 bases respectively, with 17 bases between them. CDR3 in amino acids: CSARVTGAVSETQYF. The CDR3 DNA sequence: TGCAGTGCTAGAGTTACAGGCGCGGTGTCGGAGACCCAGTACTTC.

V gene TRBV2 combines with J gene TRBJ1-1, with a possible D match to TRBD1 (6 bases). Germline assignment: CDR1 SNHLY and CDR2 FYNNEI. CDR3 length: 14 residues. Trimming took 6 bases from V and 2 from J, leaving 13 bases between them. CDR3 sequence reads: CASRRTELNTEAFF. The CDR3 bases are TGTGCCAGCAGAAGGACAGAACTCAACACTGAAGCTTTCTTT.